This TCR beta chain was retrieved from a study of blood T cell repertoires in COVID-19. Looked up from germline, CDR1 is SNHLY and CDR2 is FYNNEI. Between the trimmed V and J ends, which lost 8 bases and 5 bases, there was a span of 13 bases. The CDR3 has 13 residues. This table comes from immunoSEQ multiplex PCR, and its TCRdb copy is limited to in-frame clones, with some not included. Of about 220,000 clones in the sample, about 88% are singletons; the top ten hold 2.5% to 3%. Specimen: PBMCs or T cells enriched from blood (not recorded which). The rearrangement joins TRBV2 to TRBJ1-5; D remains ambiguous. The sequence was collected from a woman aged 30 to 39 who had recovered from COVID-19. CDR3 loop: CASQASGYQPQHF. For the CDR3, the DNA is TGTGCCAGCCAGGCCAGTGGATATCAGCCCCAGCATTTT. Supplemented by reference TRBV2 and TRBJ1-5, the full variable domain reads EPEVTQTPSHQVTQMGQEVILRCVPISNHLYFYWYRQILGQKVEFLVSFYNNEISEKSEIFDDQFSVERPDGSNFTLKIRSTKLEDSAMYFCASQASGYQPQHFGDGTRLSIL.